Shown below are 9 T cell receptor beta chains from a single sample sequenced in a study of blood T cell repertoires in COVID-19. Sequencing used immunoSEQ multiplex PCR; TCRdb keeps in-frame clones, though not all of them. In the table there are 200,000 to 300,000 clones, roughly 86% of which are singletons. Sequences were obtained from peripheral blood. The receptors shown here come from a woman aged 55-70 years with COVID-19, enrolled during active disease.

J is TRBJ1-6 and V is TRBV28, with D maybe TRBD1 (6 bases). The CDR3 length is 12 residues. Trimming cost V 6 bases and J 19 bases, with 19 bases left between them. Germline V gives CDR1 MDHEN, CDR2 SYDVKM. The CDR3 coding sequence is TGTGCCAGCAGAATTCCACCCGGGACACATCACTTT. Amino acids: CASRIPPGTHHF.

CDR3 sequence reads: CASSPSGGKNSPLHF. In nucleotides, the CDR3 is TGTGCCAGTAGTCCCTCCGGCGGGAAGAATTCACCCCTCCACTTT. The chain has TRBV19 and TRBJ1-6; the D is unclear. V dropped 5 bases and J dropped 7 bases, with 15 bases sitting between them. CDR3 length equals 15 residues. Germline CDR1 reads LNHDA; CDR2 reads SQIVND (reference sequence).

The chain links TRBV30 to TRBJ1-3; no clear D gene. This CDR3 has 12 residues. V was clipped by 3 bases and J by 4 bases, with 7 bases between them. From germline, CDR1 is GTSNPN and CDR2 SVGIG (reference sequence). The CDR3 coding sequence is TGTGCCTGGAGGCGACTCGGAAACACCATATATTTT. It encodes CAWRRLGNTIYF.

J is TRBJ2-1 and V is TRBV5-1; the D is unclear. V was trimmed by 4 bases and J by 6 bases, leaving 17 bases between them. Per the germline V gene, CDR1 is SGHRS and CDR2 is YFSETQ. The CDR3 sequence is 15 residues long. CDR3 residues: CASSPGTHLSNEQFF. For the CDR3, the DNA is TGCGCCAGCAGCCCTGGTACACACCTTTCCAATGAGCAGTTCTTC.

CDR3 residues: CASSAGTSGSYEQYF. As DNA, the CDR3 is TGTGCCAGCAGCGCCGGGACTAGCGGCTCCTACGAGCAGTACTTC. The chain has TRBV9 and TRBJ2-7, with 11 bases aligning to TRBD2. The J segment lost 0 bases and the V segment lost 3 bases, leaving 2 bases of the junction unmatched. Germline V gene lookup returns CDR1 SGDLS and CDR2 YYNGEE. This CDR3 is 15 amino acids long.

The chain uses TRBV4-1 and TRBJ1-1, with D unresolved. Germline CDR1 reads MGHRA; CDR2 reads YSYEKL. V gave up 0 bases and J gave up 1 base, with 12 bases separating them. CDR3 length equals 16 residues. Written as DNA, the CDR3 is TGCGCCAGCAGCCAAGATTTGACGGGTTGGAACACTGAAGCTTTCTTT. Residues: CASSQDLTGWNTEAFF.

The chain couples TRBV4-2 to TRBJ1-1, with a weak D call TRBD1 (5 bases). The CDR3 is made up of 15 amino acids. Germline CDR1 LGHNA, CDR2 YNFKEQ. The germline V and J ends were trimmed by 1 base and 5 bases, with 14 bases remaining between them. The CDR3 here is CASSQVSGFRTEAFF. As DNA, the CDR3 is TGTGCCAGCAGCCAAGTCTCAGGGTTCAGGACTGAAGCTTTCTTT.

V and J are TRBV11-2 and TRBJ2-1, with D perhaps matching TRBD2 (6 bases). CDR3 size: 14 residues. Trimming took off 3 bases at V and 3 bases at J, with 9 bases between the two ends. Looked up from germline, CDR1 is SGHAT and CDR2 is FQNNGV. As DNA, the CDR3 is TGTGCCAGCAGCTTTACTAGCTACTACAATGAGCAGTTCTTC. Its translation is CASSFTSYYNEQFF.

The sample holds one count of this clone. V gene TRBV19 combines with J gene TRBJ2-1; TRBD2 matches 12 bases. Germline assignment: CDR1 LNHDA and CDR2 SQIVND (reference sequence). V shed 7 bases and J 4 bases; nucleotides not matched to a gene: 8. The CDR3 totals 16 residues. CDR3 in DNA: TGTGCCAGTACCCCCAGGACTAGCGGGACTTACAATGAGCAGTTCTTC. Translated, it gives CASTPRTSGTYNEQFF.